This TCR beta chain was found in a study of blood T cell repertoires in COVID-19. Across the study: Acute and convalescent COVID-19 samples came from the United States, Italy and Spain. The cDNA or gDNA used as material had been derived from T cells, B-cell-depleted T cells, or PBMCs.

The V gene's germline CDR1 is KGHSH and CDR2 LQKENI. V trimming: 5 bases; J trimming: 7 bases; junction bases outside the gene matches: 5. The CDR3 has 14 amino acids. Each participant's cohort was designated according to participant-reported clinical history. Authors' analysis steps: By means of reference gene primer amplification, nucleated cell counts were estimated. The data were produced by immunoSEQ multiplex PCR, yet TCRdb's version contains in-frame clones alone and is incomplete. The DNA gave D and trimming, while V, J and clone size come from that table. Among around 300,000 clones listed, 88% were seen once.

The clonotype originates from a woman between 50 and 59 years old who had recovered from COVID-19. Source material: PBMCs or T cells enriched from blood (not recorded which). The chain couples TRBV18 to TRBJ1-6; 7 bases match TRBD1. The CDR3 region is CASSKDRTNSPLHF. The CDR3 bases are TGTGCCAGCTCAAAGGACAGGACGAATTCACCCCTCCACTTT. Drawing the rest from reference TRBV18 and TRBJ1-6, the complete variable domain is NAGVMQNPRHLVRRRGQEARLRCSPMKGHSHVYWYRQLPEEGLKFMVYLQKENIIDESGMPKERFSAEFPKEGPSILRIQQVVRGDSAAYFCASSKDRTNSPLHFGNGTRLTVT.